This T cell receptor beta chain is drawn from a study of blood T cell repertoires in COVID-19 (dated by TCRdb to 2018 to 2020). Concerning the study at large: Collaborator samples came from the United States, Italy and Spain and covered acute and convalescent phases of COVID-19. The prospective study material was composed of cDNA or gDNA derived from T cells, B-cell-depleted T cells, or PBMCs. The dataset comprised deeply sampled blood TCRbeta repertoires from subjects exposed to, actively infected with, or recovered from COVID-19. The repertoires were released in a freely available public database intended as a resource for research on the immune response to SARS-CoV-2. The samples were drawn from the first 160 participants of the ongoing ImmuneRACE study and from some 1,300 subjects provided by 6 global collaborators. Nearly every sample came with metadata listing a de-identified subject ID, COVID-19 status, age in years and sex. Where available, HLA class I and class II types were taken from metadata supplied by the sample provider and were not determined by assay-based typing.

A note on this clone: Which antigen it targets is not known. Within one base of it there is no much larger clone, and no base qualities were kept.

Another Seattle source contributed samples from volunteer blood donors who had recovered from COVID-19. Whole blood was collected in K2EDTA tubes by collaborating institutions according to the institutions' own protocols. Collaborator samples were shipped for TCRbeta analysis as frozen whole blood, isolated PBMCs, or DNA extracted from either sample type. The full study reports these points: How much clinical and demographic metadata was included differed by source and by participant, and the metadata was provided uncurated.

TCRbeta CDR3 regions were amplified from genomic DNA by means of the immunoSEQ Assay, a bias-controlled multiplex PCR. The original pipeline was this. Within the assay, amplification of reference gene primers was used to estimate how many nucleated cells each sample contained. To quantify the absolute abundance of each unique TCRbeta CDR3 rearrangement, sequence reads were collapsed and filtered. Productive Simpson clonality was computed per sample as the square root of Simpson's diversity index over productive rearrangements. TCRdb retrieved this table from immuneACCESS and kept in-frame rearrangements only. Not all clones are present; in checked studies, unresolved V genes account for under half, and no reason is known for the remainder. V, J and clone size were drawn from that table, and D and trimming were deduced from the DNA. The sample records a few hundred thousand clones, 84% of which are singletons. 5% to 6.5% of the sample is taken by the ten largest.

The germline V gene yields ENHRY for CDR1 and SYGVKD for CDR2. The CDR3, cysteine through phenylalanine, is 15 amino acids long. The only DNA kept is the CDR3, 45 bases in frame from the first base. Trimming removed 4 bases from V and 0 bases from J, leaving 11 bases between the germline ends. The sequenced material came from peripheral blood. This TCR came from an older woman who had recovered from COVID-19. The rearrangement combines TRBV10-3 with TRBJ2-3; TRBD2 is possibly the D segment (7 matching bases). The CDR3 loop reads CAISGGGPSTDTQYF. The DNA reads as follows: TGTGCCATCAGTGGGGGGGGGCCCAGCACAGATACGCAGTATTTT.